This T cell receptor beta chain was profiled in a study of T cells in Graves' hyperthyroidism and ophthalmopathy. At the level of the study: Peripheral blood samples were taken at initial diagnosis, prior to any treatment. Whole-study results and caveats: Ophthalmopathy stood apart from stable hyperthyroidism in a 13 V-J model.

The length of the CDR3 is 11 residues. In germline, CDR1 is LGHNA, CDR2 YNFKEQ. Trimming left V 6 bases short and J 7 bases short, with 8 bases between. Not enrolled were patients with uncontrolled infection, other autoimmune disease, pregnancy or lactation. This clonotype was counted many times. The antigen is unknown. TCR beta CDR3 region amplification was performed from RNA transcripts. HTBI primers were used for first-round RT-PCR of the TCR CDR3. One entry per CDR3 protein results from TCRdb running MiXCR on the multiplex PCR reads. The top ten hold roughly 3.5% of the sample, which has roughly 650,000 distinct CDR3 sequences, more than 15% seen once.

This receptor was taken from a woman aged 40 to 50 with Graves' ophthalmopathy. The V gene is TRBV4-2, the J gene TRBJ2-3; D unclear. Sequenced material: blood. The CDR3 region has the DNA TGTGCCAGCAGAATGGGAAATACGCAGTATTTT. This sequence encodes CASRMGNTQYF.